The 29 T cell receptor beta chains in this list originate from one sample, sequenced in a study of cytomegalovirus exposure and HLA in healthy donors. The PCR ran on 60 Vbeta and 13 Jbeta primers. The table came from immunoSEQ multiplex PCR; TCRdb's copy has only in-frame clones and leaves some out. This sample has about 200,000 clones; more than 65% occur once, and the top ten carry around 1.7%. The sequencing input was PBMCs. These receptors were collected from a man in his fifties in good health and CMV-seronegative.

CDR3 bases: TGTGCCAGCAGCCTGACAGGGCGGAAAAACACCGGGGAGCTGTTTTTT. This sequence encodes CASSLTGRKNTGELFF. The rearrangement links TRBV5-6 to TRBJ2-2, with TRBD1 matching 7 bases. Trimming took 4 bases from V and 2 from J; bases not matched to a gene: 8. CDR3 size: 16 residues. Germline values: CDR1 SGHDT, CDR2 YYEEEE.

The CDR3: CASSLETEQYF. CDR3 bases: TGTGCCAGCAGCTTAGAGACTGAGCAGTACTTC. The V gene is TRBV7-2, the J gene TRBJ2-7, with D unresolved. This CDR3 is built from 11 residues. The V end was cut by 1 base, the J end by 7 bases, with 5 bases between. Germline V gene sequence: CDR1 SGHTA, CDR2 FQGNSA.

Only one count was recorded for this clone. This rearrangement joins TRBV30 to TRBJ2-5; D gene unclear. The J call may not be correct, given that the DNA end is closer to TRBJ2-7. CDR3 length: 11 amino acids. From germline, CDR1 is GTSNPN and CDR2 SVGIG (reference sequence). The CDR3 loop reads CAWSERSEQYF. The CDR3 nucleotides are TGTGCCTGGAGTGAGCGCTCCGAGCAGTACTTC.

This clone turned up a few times. The chain links TRBV15 to TRBJ2-2; D possibly corresponds to TRBD1 (6 bases). The CDR3 has 16 residues. In germline, CDR1 is LNHNV, CDR2 YYDKDF (reference sequence). Trimming shortened V by 1 base and J by 2 bases, and 11 bases separated the two germline ends. CDR3 nucleotide sequence: TGTGCCACCAGCAGAGCCGGGACACAAAACACCGGGGAGCTGTTTTTT. Protein product: CATSRAGTQNTGELFF.

The rearrangement links TRBV6-6 to TRBJ1-5; 7 bases line up with TRBD1. J was trimmed by 5 bases and V by 5 bases; bases with no gene match: 9. This CDR3 has 15 amino acids. Germline loops: CDR1 MNHNY, CDR2 SVGAGI (reference sequence). This CDR3 is CASSNDRVGDQPQHF. The CDR3 region has the DNA TGTGCCAGCAGTAACGACAGGGTAGGAGATCAGCCCCAGCATTTT.

This sequence joins TRBV9 and TRBJ1-1; D is undetermined. The CDR3 runs to 12 residues. Trimming left V 0 bases short and J 7 bases short, with 7 bases between. Germline lookup yields CDR1 SGDLS and CDR2 YYNGEE. CDR3 nucleotides: TGTGCCAGCAGCGTAGGGGAGAGTGAAGCTTTCTTT. Amino acid sequence: CASSVGESEAFF.

The chain couples TRBV7-3 to TRBJ2-1; 7 bases line up with TRBD2. Per the germline V gene, CDR1 is SGHTA and CDR2 is FQGTGA. V lost 1 base, J lost 5 bases, and 11 bases stayed unmatched. The CDR3 is made up of 17 amino acids. Here the CDR3 DNA reads TGTGCCAGCAGCTTAAGGGCTGCGGGAGAGGGGAACAATGAGCAGTTCTTC. It specifies CASSLRAAGEGNNEQFF.

The V and J genes are TRBV2 and TRBJ1-5; 9 nucleotides align to TRBD1. The germline CDR1 and CDR2 sequences are SNHLY and FYNNEI. Germline trimming cut 7 bases from V and 3 bases from J; bases unmatched to any gene: 7. This CDR3 comprises 15 residues. In nucleotides, the CDR3 is TGTGCCAGCATTCCGACAGGGGGATCCAATCAGCCCCAGCATTTT. The encoded protein is CASIPTGGSNQPQHF.

This clone occurred once. The sample has other DNA sequences that encode this CDR3 too. The rearrangement uses TRBV5-6 and TRBJ2-7; D is unresolved. V shed 1 base and J shed 0 bases, with 11 bases lying between them. CDR1 and CDR2 (germline): SGHDT, YYEEEE. The CDR3 sequence is 15 residues long. The CDR3 region is CASSLFSTVSYEQYF. The CDR3 coding sequence is TGTGCCAGCAGCTTGTTCTCAACGGTCTCCTACGAGCAGTACTTC.

The chain combines TRBV18 with TRBJ2-7; 10 positions agree with TRBD2. Losses at the gene ends were 3 bases for V and 4 bases for J; bases not matched to a gene: 9. Germline V gene lookup returns CDR1 KGHSH and CDR2 LQKENI. The CDR3 totals 16 residues. The CDR3 coding sequence is TGTGCCAGCTCACCCGGGCTAGCGGGAGAAGGTTACGAGCAGTACTTC. Translating gives CASSPGLAGEGYEQYF.

The chain employs TRBV5-1 and TRBJ2-7; maybe TRBD2 (6 bases). This CDR3 is 14 amino acids long. The V and J ends lost 0 bases and 2 bases respectively, with 9 bases between them. Germline V gene lookup returns CDR1 SGHRS and CDR2 YFSETQ. The CDR3 protein is CASSLAGGTYEQYF. The CDR3 coding sequence is TGCGCCAGCAGCTTGGCTGGAGGGACCTACGAGCAGTACTTC. Together with reference TRBV5-1 and TRBJ2-7, the CDR3 gives the full variable domain: KAGVTQTPRYLIKTRGQQVTLSCSPISGHRSVSWYQQTPGQGLQFLFEYFSETQRNKGNFPGRFSGRQFSNSRSEMNVSTLELGDSALYLCASSLAGGTYEQYFGPGTRLTVT.

V gene TRBV7-9 combines with J gene TRBJ2-3; TRBD1 matches 7 bases. V lost 5 bases and J lost 4; bases outside the gene matches: 9. Looked up from germline, CDR1 is SEHNR and CDR2 is FQNEAQ (reference sequence). The CDR3 sequence is 15 residues long. The CDR3: CASSPRRGGPDTQYF. CDR3 in DNA: TGTGCCAGCAGCCCCCGGAGAGGGGGCCCAGATACGCAGTATTTT.

The CDR3 reads CAWRGGYEQYF. In DNA form, the CDR3 reads TGTGCCTGGAGGGGGGGATACGAGCAGTACTTC. The rearrangement uses TRBV30 and TRBJ2-7, with TRBD2 as a possible D gene (6 bases). This CDR3 has 11 residues. In germline, CDR1 is GTSNPN, CDR2 SVGIG (reference sequence). Trimming pared 3 bases from V and 4 bases from J, leaving 7 bases between.

This clone has a handful of counts. The CDR3 loop reads CASSLSSGSPSYEQYF. The CDR3 DNA reads as TGTGCCAGCAGCTTGAGTAGCGGGAGCCCCTCCTACGAGCAGTACTTC. J is TRBJ2-7 and V is TRBV5-4, with 9 bases identical to TRBD2. The CDR3 is 16 amino acids. V lost 1 base to trimming and J lost 0 bases; unmatched junction nucleotides: 5. Per germline, CDR1 SGHNT and CDR2 YYREEE (reference sequence).

A word on this clone: Other DNA sequences in this sample translate to the same CDR3. CDR3 residues: CASSLGQGGQPQHF. The CDR3 bases are TGCGCCAGCAGCCTCGGACAGGGTGGTCAGCCCCAGCATTTT. V gene TRBV5-1 combines with J gene TRBJ1-5, with 8 bases identical to TRBD1. The CDR3 loop spans 14 amino acids. Germline CDR1 SGHRS, CDR2 YFSETQ. V was pared by 4 bases and J by 6 bases, with 6 bases of the junction left unmatched. Full variable domain (missing parts from reference TRBV5-1 and TRBJ1-5): KAGVTQTPRYLIKTRGQQVTLSCSPISGHRSVSWYQQTPGQGLQFLFEYFSETQRNKGNFPGRFSGRQFSNSRSEMNVSTLELGDSALYLCASSLGQGGQPQHFGDGTRLSIL.

V usage is TRBV2 and J usage is TRBJ1-3; D remains unclear. The CDR3 has 16 amino acids. Germline-derived CDR1 and CDR2 are SNHLY and FYNNEI. The V gene lost 0 bases and the J gene lost 0 bases, with 9 bases spanning the gap. CDR3 region: CASSEASVISGNTIYF. DNA for the CDR3: TGTGCCAGCAGTGAAGCGTCGGTCATCTCTGGAAACACCATATATTTT. The full variable domain, in which reference TRBV2 and TRBJ1-3 provide the parts outside the CDR3, is EPEVTQTPSHQVTQMGQEVILRCVPISNHLYFYWYRQILGQKVEFLVSFYNNEISEKSEIFDDQFSVERPDGSNFTLKIRSTKLEDSAMYFCASSEASVISGNTIYFGEGSWLTVV.

The rearrangement joins TRBV28 to TRBJ1-1; TRBD1 aligns across 7 bases. The junction had 7 bases not matched to a gene; V was cut back by 8 bases and J by 4 bases. Germline V gene lookup returns CDR1 MDHEN and CDR2 SYDVKM. The CDR3 totals 13 residues. The DNA of the CDR3 is TGTGCCAGCGCGTCAAACAGGGGCACTGAAGCTTTCTTT. Translating it yields CASASNRGTEAFF.

The chain joins TRBV30 to TRBJ2-3; 10 bases match TRBD2. Germline V gene sequence: CDR1 GTSNPN, CDR2 SVGIG (reference sequence). The CDR3 covers 15 residues. V dropped 5 bases and J dropped 6; count of bases not matched to a gene: 11. CDR3 loop: CAWERLAGFKDTQYF. DNA for the CDR3: TGTGCCTGGGAGAGACTAGCGGGTTTTAAGGATACGCAGTATTTT.

The V gene is TRBV2, the J gene TRBJ2-1; 12 bases are shared with TRBD2. CDR1 and CDR2 (germline): SNHLY, FYNNEI. The CDR3 length is 16 residues. The trim removed 6 bases at V and 6 bases at J, leaving 9 bases unmatched. This CDR3 is CASSDSLAGGGNEQFF. The CDR3 nucleotides are TGTGCCAGCAGCGACTCCCTAGCGGGGGGGGGCAATGAGCAGTTCTTC.

This chain links TRBV28 with TRBJ2-3, with TRBD1 matching 8 bases. V dropped 8 bases and J dropped 4; count of bases not matched to a gene: 8. This CDR3 has 14 residues. Germline V lookup: CDR1 MDHEN, CDR2 SYDVKM. Here the CDR3 DNA reads TGTGCCAGCTTCCCCCAGGGGGCGGCAGATACGCAGTATTTT. This gives the protein CASFPQGAADTQYF.

CDR3 amino acids: CASSWGDRVNQPQHF. Here the CDR3 DNA reads TGTGCCAGCAGCTGGGGGGACAGGGTCAATCAGCCCCAGCATTTT. The chain employs TRBV28 and TRBJ1-5; 9 bases agree with TRBD1. Germline trimming cut 6 bases from V and 3 bases from J; bases unmatched to any gene: 6. Germline V gives CDR1 MDHEN, CDR2 SYDVKM. The CDR3 is 15 residues long.

The rearrangement links TRBV10-1 to TRBJ1-1, with D possibly matching TRBD1 (6 bases). CDR1 is WNHNN, CDR2 SYGVQD, per germline (reference sequence). The CDR3 is made up of 14 amino acids. V lost 0 bases and J 4 bases, leaving 9 bases between the germline ends. The CDR3 DNA is TGCGCCAGCAGTGAGTCGCAGGGGCGCACTGAAGCTTTCTTT. The encoded protein is CASSESQGRTEAFF.

J is TRBJ2-5 and V is TRBV6-1; 7 nucleotides agree with TRBD1. Near its end, the DNA agrees better with TRBJ2-7, so the J call may be wrong. CDR3 length equals 14 residues. Germline V CDR1 and CDR2: MNHNS, SASEGT. This CDR3 reads CASKLTGSSYEQYF. The CDR3 bases are TGTGCCAGCAAATTGACAGGGAGCTCCTACGAGCAGTACTTC.

This sequence joins TRBV6-5 and TRBJ1-1; TRBD1 might be the D (5 bases). Trimming removed 1 base at V and 4 bases at J, with 10 bases between. This CDR3 is 14 amino acids long. Per germline, CDR1 MNHEY and CDR2 SVGAGI. The CDR3, as DNA: TGTGCCAGCAGTTACTTTAGGGGTGGCACTGAAGCTTTCTTT. Translating gives CASSYFRGGTEAFF.

This chain joins TRBV25-1 and TRBJ2-4, with 10 bases identical to TRBD1. The CDR3 extends over 13 amino acids. The J segment lost 9 bases and the V segment lost 3 bases, leaving 2 bases of the junction unmatched. Germline V gene data show CDR1 as MGHDK and CDR2 as SYGVNS. The CDR3 DNA is TGTGCCAGCAGTGAGGGACAGGGGACCATTCAGTACTTC. Its translation is CASSEGQGTIQYF.

This chain uses TRBV6-1 with TRBJ1-5; 8 nucleotides line up with TRBD1. CDR1 and CDR2 (germline): MNHNS, SASEGT. Unmatched junction bases numbered 8, after V lost 4 bases and J lost 3 bases. The CDR3 is made up of 16 amino acids. CDR3 DNA: TGTGCCAGCAGTGCTAGAGACAGGGGTACCAATCAGCCCCAGCATTTT. This codes for CASSARDRGTNQPQHF.

The gene calls are TRBV29-1 and TRBJ2-1; TRBD1 matches 9 bases. Germline-derived CDR1 and CDR2 are SQVTM and ANQGSEA. The CDR3 extends over 13 amino acids. Trimming cost V 7 bases and J 3 bases; bases outside gene matches: 4. The CDR3: CSAPGQGYNEQFF. As DNA, the CDR3 is TGCAGCGCCCCGGGACAGGGCTACAATGAGCAGTTCTTC.

This chain joins TRBV29-1 and TRBJ2-5, with TRBD1 matching over 7 bases. Germline values: CDR1 SQVTM, CDR2 ANQGSEA. This CDR3 spans 12 amino acids. The trim removed 7 bases at V and 5 bases at J, leaving 7 bases unmatched. Here the CDR3 reads CSAWDSVETQYF. In DNA, the CDR3 is TGCAGCGCCTGGGACAGTGTCGAGACCCAGTACTTC.

The chain has TRBV11-3 and TRBJ2-7; no definite D call. Germline V lookup: CDR1 SGHNT, CDR2 YENEEA. The CDR3 extends over 13 amino acids. Trimming removed 3 bases from V and 3 bases from J, with 9 bases in between. The DNA for the CDR3 is TGTGCCAGCAGCTTCTACAGAAACTACGAGCAGTACTTC. Its protein product is CASSFYRNYEQYF.